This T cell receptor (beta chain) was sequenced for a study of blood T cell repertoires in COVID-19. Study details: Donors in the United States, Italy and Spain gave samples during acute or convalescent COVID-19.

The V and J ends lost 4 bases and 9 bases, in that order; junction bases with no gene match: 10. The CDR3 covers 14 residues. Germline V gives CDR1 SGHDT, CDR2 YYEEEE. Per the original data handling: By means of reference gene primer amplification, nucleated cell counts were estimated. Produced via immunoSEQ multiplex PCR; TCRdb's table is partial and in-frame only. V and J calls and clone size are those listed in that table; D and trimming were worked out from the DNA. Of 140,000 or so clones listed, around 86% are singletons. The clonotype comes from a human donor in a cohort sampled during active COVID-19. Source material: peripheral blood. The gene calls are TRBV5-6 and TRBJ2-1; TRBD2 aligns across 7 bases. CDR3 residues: CASSALTSSAEQFF. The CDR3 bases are TGTGCCAGCAGCGCCCTGACTAGCTCCGCTGAGCAGTTCTTC. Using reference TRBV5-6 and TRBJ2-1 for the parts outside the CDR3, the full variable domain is DAGVTQSPTHLIKTRGQQVTLRCSPKSGHDTVSWYQQALGQGPQFIFQYYEEEERQRGNFPDRFSGHQFPNYSSELNVNALLLGDSALYLCASSALTSSAEQFFGPGTRLTVL.